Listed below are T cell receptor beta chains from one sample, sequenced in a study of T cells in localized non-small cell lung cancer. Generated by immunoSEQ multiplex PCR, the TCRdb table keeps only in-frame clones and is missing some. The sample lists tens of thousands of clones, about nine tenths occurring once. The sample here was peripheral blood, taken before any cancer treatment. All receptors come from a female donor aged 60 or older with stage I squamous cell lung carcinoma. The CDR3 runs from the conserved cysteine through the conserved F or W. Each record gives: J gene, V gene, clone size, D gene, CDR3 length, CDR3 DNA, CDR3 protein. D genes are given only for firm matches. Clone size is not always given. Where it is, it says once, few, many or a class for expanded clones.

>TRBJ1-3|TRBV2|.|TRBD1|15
TGTGCCAGCAGGGAACAGGGGATCGCTCGAAACACCATATATTTT
CASREQGIARNTIYF
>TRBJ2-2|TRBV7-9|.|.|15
TGTGCCAGCAGCCCCGTGACACAGAACACCGGGGAGCTGTTTTTT
CASSPVTQNTGELFF
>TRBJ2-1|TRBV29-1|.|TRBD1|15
TGCAGCGTTGCGACAGGGGTGAGCTCCTACAATGAGCAGTTCTTC
CSVATGVSSYNEQFF
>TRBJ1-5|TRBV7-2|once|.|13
TGTGCCAGCAGCTTAAGTTGGGGTCAGCCCCAGCATTTT
CASSLSWGQPQHF
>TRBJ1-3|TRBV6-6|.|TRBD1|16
TGTGCCAGCACCAGGACAGGGACTTCCTCTGGAAACACCATATATTTT
CASTRTGTSSGNTIYF
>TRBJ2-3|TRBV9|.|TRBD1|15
TGTGCCAGCAGCGCCGGACAGGGTGGAATAGATACGCAGTATTTT
CASSAGQGGIDTQYF
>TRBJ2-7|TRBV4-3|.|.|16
TGCGCCAGCAGCCAAGACGCCCTTAGCGGAAACTACGAGCAGTACTTC
CASSQDALSGNYEQYF
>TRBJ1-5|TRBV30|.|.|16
TGTGCCTGGAGTTCAGGGGTAGTAAGGGACAATCAGCCCCAGCATTTT
CAWSSGVVRDNQPQHF
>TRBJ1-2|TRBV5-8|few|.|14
TGTGCCAGCAGCTTGGAACTTCCGAGGGGTGGCTACACCTTC
CASSLELPRGGYTF
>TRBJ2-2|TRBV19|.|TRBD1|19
TGTGCCAGTCGTGCCCCGGGGCGGGGACAGGGGGCAGACACCGGGGAGCTGTTTTTT
CASRAPGRGQGADTGELFF